This entry lists 8 T cell receptor beta chains sequenced from one sample in a study of OX40 agonist ivuxolimab in advanced cancers. Sequencing was performed with immunoSEQ multiplex PCR; in TCRdb, only in-frame clones are kept and a portion is missing. The data contain roughly 80,000 clones, approximately 86% of them singletons. Specimen: CD4+ or CD8+ T cells sorted from blood, collected in a trial of the OX40 agonist ivuxolimab. The receptors were sampled from an adult with an advanced solid tumor such as melanoma, head and neck, liver or kidney cancer.

The rearrangement links TRBV6-6 to TRBJ1-2, with 7 bases fitting TRBD1. Germline values: CDR1 MNHNY, CDR2 SVGAGI (reference sequence). The CDR3 spans 15 residues. Unmatched junction bases numbered 15, after V lost 6 bases and J lost 8 bases. CDR3 DNA: TGTGCCAGCAGCATCAGGCGGACAGGCGCCGGCGGCTACACCTTC. It yields the protein CASSIRRTGAGGYTF.

This chain joins TRBV11-3 and TRBJ1-5; 7 bases fit TRBD1. Germline V gives CDR1 SGHNT, CDR2 YENEEA. This CDR3 has 15 amino acids. The J segment lost 1 base and the V segment lost 4 bases, leaving 4 bases of the junction unmatched. The CDR3 region has the DNA TGTGCCAGCAGCTCTGAGGGGGCGAGCAATCAGCCCCAGCATTTT. Its translation: CASSSEGASNQPQHF.

The chain is built from TRBV6-1 and TRBJ2-7, with 7 bases aligning to TRBD1. V gave up 3 bases and J gave up 3 bases; unmatched junction bases: 8. CDR1 MNHNS and CDR2 SASEGT come from the germline V gene. The CDR3 length is 15 residues. The CDR3 reads CASSEQGVAFYEQYF. CDR3 coding DNA: TGTGCCAGCAGTGAGCAGGGGGTAGCTTTCTACGAGCAGTACTTC.

The CDR3 loop is CASSQDLGTTNEKLFF. DNA for the CDR3: TGCGCCAGCAGCCAAGATCTGGGAACGACTAATGAAAAACTGTTTTTT. V is TRBV4-3 and J is TRBJ1-4; D not resolved. Trimming removed 0 bases at V and 2 bases at J, with 10 bases between. Germline V gene lookup returns CDR1 LGHNA and CDR2 YSLEER. This CDR3 comprises 16 residues.

CDR3 amino acids: CASSLEQGGGTQYF. CDR3 nucleotide sequence: TGCGCCAGCAGCTTGGAACAGGGGGGGGGAACCCAGTACTTC. The V gene is TRBV5-1, the J gene TRBJ2-5; a weak D match, TRBD1 (8 bases). This CDR3 spans 14 amino acids. The V gene lost 0 bases and the J gene lost 8 bases, with 14 bases spanning the gap. From germline, CDR1 is SGHRS and CDR2 YFSETQ. The full variable domain, with the rest looked up from reference TRBV5-1 and TRBJ2-5, is KAGVTQTPRYLIKTRGQQVTLSCSPISGHRSVSWYQQTPGQGLQFLFEYFSETQRNKGNFPGRFSGRQFSNSRSEMNVSTLELGDSALYLCASSLEQGGGTQYFGPGTRLLVL.

This rearrangement joins TRBV28 to TRBJ1-2; tentatively, D is TRBD1 (5 bases). The germline V gene encodes CDR1 MDHEN and CDR2 SYDVKM. This CDR3 is built from 13 residues. Trimming removed 7 bases at V and 2 bases at J, with 11 bases between. The CDR3 DNA follows: TGTGCCAGCACCTGGGGCAGAAACTATGGCTACACCTTC. It yields the protein CASTWGRNYGYTF.

This clone is a singleton in its sample. Germline and junction disagree at one end, which may indicate a read error. The rearrangement links TRBV6-1 to TRBJ1-1; TRBD1 matches at 7 bases. The CDR3 is 15 amino acids. Germline-derived CDR1 and CDR2 are MNHNS and SASEGT. DNA of the CDR3: TGTGCCAGCAGTGAAGTACGAAGCAGGGGGACTGGAGCTTTCTTT. Protein sequence: CASSEVRSRGTGAFF.

The V call is TRBV5-1, the J call TRBJ1-2, with D possibly being TRBD1 (6 bases). Germline values: CDR1 SGHRS, CDR2 YFSETQ. The CDR3 covers 15 residues. V was shortened by 0 bases and J by 6 bases, with 15 bases between the two germline ends. CDR3 bases: TGCGCCAGCAGCTTGGATCGGGCAGGGGTAAATGGCTACACCTTC. Translated: CASSLDRAGVNGYTF.